Sequencing of this T cell receptor (beta chain) was carried out in a study of cytomegalovirus exposure and HLA in healthy donors. Concerning this clone: What it recognizes is unknown.

Study observations and caveats: Researchers reported that a few CMV-associated chains were confirmed in vitro as CMV antigen-specific.

It was with 60 Vbeta and 13 Jbeta primers that the PCR ran. Measured with immunoSEQ multiplex PCR; TCRdb has only the in-frame clones, and not every one. The sample has 150,000 or so clones; around 75% are singletons. The CDR3 loop spans 15 amino acids. Trimming removed 6 bases from V and 7 bases from J, with 19 bases in between. The V gene's germline CDR1 is MNHEY and CDR2 SMNVEV (reference sequence). Sequencing was performed on PBMCs. This chain joins TRBV27 and TRBJ2-1, with no clear D. This TCR was sampled from a man between 18 and 35 years old in good health and CMV-seropositive. CDR3 protein: CASSQDMPRSNEQFF. The CDR3 DNA follows: TGTGCCAGCAGCCAAGACATGCCACGAAGTAATGAGCAGTTCTTC.